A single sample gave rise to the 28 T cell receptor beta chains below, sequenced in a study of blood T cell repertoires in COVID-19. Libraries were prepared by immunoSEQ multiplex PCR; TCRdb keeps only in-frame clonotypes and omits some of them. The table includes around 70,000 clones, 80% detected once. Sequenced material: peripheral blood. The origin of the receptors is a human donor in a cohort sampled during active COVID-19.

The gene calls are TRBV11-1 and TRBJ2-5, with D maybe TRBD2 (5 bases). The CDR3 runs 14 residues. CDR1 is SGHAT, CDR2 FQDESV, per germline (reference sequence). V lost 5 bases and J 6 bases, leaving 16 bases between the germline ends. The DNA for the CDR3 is TGTGCCAGCAGCCGTGGGCAGCGGTCGAAGACCCAGTACTTC. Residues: CASSRGQRSKTQYF.

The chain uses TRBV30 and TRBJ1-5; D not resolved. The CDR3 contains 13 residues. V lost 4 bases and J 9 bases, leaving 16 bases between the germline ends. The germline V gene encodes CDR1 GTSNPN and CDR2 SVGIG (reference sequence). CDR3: CAWTGLPEGPQHF. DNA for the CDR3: TGTGCCTGGACTGGACTACCCGAGGGGCCCCAGCATTTT.

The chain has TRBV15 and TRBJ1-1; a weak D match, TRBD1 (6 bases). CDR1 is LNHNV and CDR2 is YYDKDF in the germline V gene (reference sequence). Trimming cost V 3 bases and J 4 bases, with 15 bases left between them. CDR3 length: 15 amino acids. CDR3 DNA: TGTGCCACCAGCAGTGACACAGGGTCGGCCACTGAAGCTTTCTTT. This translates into CATSSDTGSATEAFF.

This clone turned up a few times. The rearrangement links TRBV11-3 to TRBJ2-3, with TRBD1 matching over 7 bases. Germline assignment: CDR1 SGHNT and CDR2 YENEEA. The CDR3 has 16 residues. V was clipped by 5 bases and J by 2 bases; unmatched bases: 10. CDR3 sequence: CASSPRGTQSTDTQYF. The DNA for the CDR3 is TGTGCCAGCAGCCCCAGGGGGACCCAGTCCACAGATACGCAGTATTTT.

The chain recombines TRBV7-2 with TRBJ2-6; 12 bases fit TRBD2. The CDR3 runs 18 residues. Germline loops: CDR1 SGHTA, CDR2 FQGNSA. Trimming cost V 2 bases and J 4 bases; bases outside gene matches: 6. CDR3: CASSLRLAGGRGANVLTF. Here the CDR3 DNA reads TGTGCCAGCAGCTTAAGGCTAGCGGGAGGGAGGGGGGCCAACGTCCTGACTTTC.

The CDR3 loop is CASTEGGAVYEQFF. The CDR3 DNA follows: TGTGCCAGCACCGAAGGGGGGGCGGTCTATGAGCAGTTCTTC. The chain employs TRBV25-1 and TRBJ2-1; a possible D gene is TRBD2 (7 bases). Germline CDR1 MGHDK, CDR2 SYGVNS. Trimming removed 7 bases at V and 8 bases at J, with 18 bases between. CDR3 length: 14 amino acids. The full variable domain, rest sourced from reference TRBV25-1 and TRBJ2-1, is EADIYQTPRYLVIGTGKKITLECSQTMGHDKMYWYQQDPGMELHLIHYSYGVNSTEKGDLSSESTVSRIRTEHFPLTLESARPSHTSQYLCASTEGGAVYEQFFGPGTRLTVL.

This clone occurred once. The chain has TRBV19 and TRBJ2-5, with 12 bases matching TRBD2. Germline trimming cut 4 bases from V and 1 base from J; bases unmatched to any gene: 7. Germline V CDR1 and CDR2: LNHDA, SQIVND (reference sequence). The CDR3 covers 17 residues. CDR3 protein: CASSSLTSGRTQETQYF. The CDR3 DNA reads TGTGCCAGTAGTAGCCTCACTAGCGGGAGGACCCAAGAGACCCAGTACTTC.

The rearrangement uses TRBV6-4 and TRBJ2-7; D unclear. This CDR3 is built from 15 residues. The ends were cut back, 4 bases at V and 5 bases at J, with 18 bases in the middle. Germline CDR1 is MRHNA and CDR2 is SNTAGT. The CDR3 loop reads CASSVRQAQANEQYV. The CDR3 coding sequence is TGTGCCAGCAGTGTTAGGCAGGCGCAGGCGAACGAGCAGTACGTC.

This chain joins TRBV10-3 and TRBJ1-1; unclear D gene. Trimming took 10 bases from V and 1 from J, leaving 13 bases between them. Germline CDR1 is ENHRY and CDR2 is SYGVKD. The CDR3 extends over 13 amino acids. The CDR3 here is CATTKTENTEAFF. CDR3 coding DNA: TGTGCCACCACAAAAACAGAGAACACTGAAGCTTTCTTT.

DNA of the CDR3: TGTGCCAGCAGCAAGGGGCCGATGAACACTGAAGCTTTCTTT. This sequence encodes CASSKGPMNTEAFF. The rearrangement uses TRBV28 and TRBJ1-1; D is possibly TRBD1 (5 bases). Looked up from germline, CDR1 is MDHEN and CDR2 is SYDVKM. The CDR3 runs to 14 residues. Deletions cut 6 bases from V and 0 bases from J, with 11 bases between. Variable domain in full (rest from reference TRBV28 and TRBJ1-1): DVKVTQSSRYLVKRTGEKVFLECVQDMDHENMFWYRQDPGLGLRLIYFSYDVKMKEKGDIPEGYSVSREKKERFSLILESASTNQTSMYLCASSKGPMNTEAFFGQGTRLTVV.

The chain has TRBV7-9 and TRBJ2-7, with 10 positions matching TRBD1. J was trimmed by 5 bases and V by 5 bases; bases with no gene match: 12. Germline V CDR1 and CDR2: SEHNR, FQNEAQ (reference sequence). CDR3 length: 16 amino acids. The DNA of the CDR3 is TGTGCCAGCAGCCCCCCTGACGGGACAGGGGCCCACGAGCAGTACGTC. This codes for CASSPPDGTGAHEQYV.

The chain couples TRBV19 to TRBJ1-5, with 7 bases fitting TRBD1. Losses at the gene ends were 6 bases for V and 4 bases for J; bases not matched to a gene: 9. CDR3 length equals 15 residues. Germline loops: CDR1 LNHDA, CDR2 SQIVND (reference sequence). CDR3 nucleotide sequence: TGTGCCAGTAGACCTCCGGGACAGAGGAATCAGCCCCAGCATTTT. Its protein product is CASRPPGQRNQPQHF.

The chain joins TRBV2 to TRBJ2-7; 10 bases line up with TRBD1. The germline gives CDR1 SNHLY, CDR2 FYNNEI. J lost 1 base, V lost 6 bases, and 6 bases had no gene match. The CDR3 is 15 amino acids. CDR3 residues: CASSPGTGVSYEQYV. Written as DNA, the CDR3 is TGTGCCAGCAGCCCCGGGACAGGGGTGTCCTACGAGCAGTACGTC.

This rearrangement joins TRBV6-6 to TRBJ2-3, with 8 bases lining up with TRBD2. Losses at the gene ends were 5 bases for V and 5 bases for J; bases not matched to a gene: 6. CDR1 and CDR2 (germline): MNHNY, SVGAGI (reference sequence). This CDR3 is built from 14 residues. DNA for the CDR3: TGTGCCAGCAGTCGGGGGGGGGTTCAAGATACGCAGTATTTT. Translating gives CASSRGGVQDTQYF.

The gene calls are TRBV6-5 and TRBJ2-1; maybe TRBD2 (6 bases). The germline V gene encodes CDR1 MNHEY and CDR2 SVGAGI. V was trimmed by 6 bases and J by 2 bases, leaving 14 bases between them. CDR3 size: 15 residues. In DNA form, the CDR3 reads TGTGCCAGCAGGCTACGGGGGATGCCCTACAATGAGCAGTTCTTC. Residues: CASRLRGMPYNEQFF.

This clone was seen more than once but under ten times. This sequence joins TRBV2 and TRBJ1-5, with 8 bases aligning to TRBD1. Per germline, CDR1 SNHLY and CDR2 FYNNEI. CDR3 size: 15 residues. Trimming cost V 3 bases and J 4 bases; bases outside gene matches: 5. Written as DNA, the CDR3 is TGTGCCAGCAGTGAGAACAGGGGGTGGAATCAGCCCCAGCATTTT. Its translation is CASSENRGWNQPQHF.

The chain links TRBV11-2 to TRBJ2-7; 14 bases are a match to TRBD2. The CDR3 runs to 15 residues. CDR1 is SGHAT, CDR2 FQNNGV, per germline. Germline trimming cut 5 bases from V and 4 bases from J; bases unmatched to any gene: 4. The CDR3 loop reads CASSLGLAGAYEQYF. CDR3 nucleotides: TGTGCCAGCAGCCTGGGACTAGCGGGGGCATACGAGCAGTACTTC.

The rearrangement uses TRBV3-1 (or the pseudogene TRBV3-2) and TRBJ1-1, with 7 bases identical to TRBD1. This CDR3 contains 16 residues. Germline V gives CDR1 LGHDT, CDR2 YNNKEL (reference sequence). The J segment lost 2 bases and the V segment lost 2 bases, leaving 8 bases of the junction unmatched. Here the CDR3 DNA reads TGTGCCAGCAGCCAACCCGACAGGGCTATTAACACTGAAGCTTTCTTT. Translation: CASSQPDRAINTEAFF.

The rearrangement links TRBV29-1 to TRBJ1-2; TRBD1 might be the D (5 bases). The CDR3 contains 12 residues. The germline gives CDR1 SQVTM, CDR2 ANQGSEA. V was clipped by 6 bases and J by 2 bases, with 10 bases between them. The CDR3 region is CSVDSPNYGYTF. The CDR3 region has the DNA TGCAGCGTAGACAGTCCAAACTATGGCTACACCTTC.

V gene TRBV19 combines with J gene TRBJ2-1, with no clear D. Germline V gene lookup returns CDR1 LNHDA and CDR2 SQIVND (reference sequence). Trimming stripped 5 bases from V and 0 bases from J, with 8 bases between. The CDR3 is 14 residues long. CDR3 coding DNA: TGTGCCAGTAGTGCTACGCTCTCCTACAATGAGCAGTTCTTC. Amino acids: CASSATLSYNEQFF.

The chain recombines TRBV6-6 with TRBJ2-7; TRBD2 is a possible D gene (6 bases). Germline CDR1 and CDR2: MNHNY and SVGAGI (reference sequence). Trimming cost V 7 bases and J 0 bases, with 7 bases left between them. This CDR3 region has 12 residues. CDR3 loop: CASMEGSYEQYF. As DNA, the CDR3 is TGTGCCAGCATGGAGGGCTCCTACGAGCAGTACTTC.

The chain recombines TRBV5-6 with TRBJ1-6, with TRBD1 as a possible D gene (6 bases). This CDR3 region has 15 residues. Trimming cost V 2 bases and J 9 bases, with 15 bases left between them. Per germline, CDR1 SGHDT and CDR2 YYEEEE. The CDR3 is CASSLGGVIGSPLHF. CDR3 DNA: TGTGCCAGCAGCTTAGGGGGGGTGATCGGTTCACCCCTCCACTTT. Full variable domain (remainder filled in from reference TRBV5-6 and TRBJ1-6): DAGVTQSPTHLIKTRGQQVTLRCSPKSGHDTVSWYQQALGQGPQFIFQYYEEEERQRGNFPDRFSGHQFPNYSSELNVNALLLGDSALYLCASSLGGVIGSPLHFGNGTRLTVT.

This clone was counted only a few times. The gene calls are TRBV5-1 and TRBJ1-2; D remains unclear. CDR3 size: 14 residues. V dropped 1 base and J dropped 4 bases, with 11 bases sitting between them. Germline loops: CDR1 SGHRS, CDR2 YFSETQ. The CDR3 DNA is TGCGCCAGCAGCTTGAGCACCGGGTTCTATGGCTACACCTTC. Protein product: CASSLSTGFYGYTF.

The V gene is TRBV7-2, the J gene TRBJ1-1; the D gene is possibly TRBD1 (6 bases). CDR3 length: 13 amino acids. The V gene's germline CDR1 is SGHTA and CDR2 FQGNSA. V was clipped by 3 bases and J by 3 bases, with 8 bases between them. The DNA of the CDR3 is TGTGCCAGCAGCTTTTCAGGGGACACTGAAGCTTTCTTT. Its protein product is CASSFSGDTEAFF.

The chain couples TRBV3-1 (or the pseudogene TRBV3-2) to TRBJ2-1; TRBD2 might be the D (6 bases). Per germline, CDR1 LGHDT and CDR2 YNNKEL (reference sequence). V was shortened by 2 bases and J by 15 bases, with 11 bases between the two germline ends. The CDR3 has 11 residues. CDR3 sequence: CASSQRGLSFF. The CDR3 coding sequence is TGTGCCAGCAGCCAAAGGGGACTCTCGTTCTTC.

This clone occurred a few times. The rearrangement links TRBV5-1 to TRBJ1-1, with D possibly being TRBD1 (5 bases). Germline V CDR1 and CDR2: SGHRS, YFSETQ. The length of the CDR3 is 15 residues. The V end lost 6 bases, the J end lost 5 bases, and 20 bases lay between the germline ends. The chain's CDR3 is CASTFSLGRGTEAFF. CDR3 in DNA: TGCGCCAGCACCTTCAGTCTGGGGCGGGGGACTGAAGCTTTCTTT.

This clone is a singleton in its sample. The CDR3 region has the DNA TGTGCCAGCAGTTTACGTGCCTCTTGGCGAAAGGGGTGGGATGAGCAGTTCTTC. Translation: CASSLRASWRKGWDEQFF. The V gene is TRBV28, the J gene TRBJ2-1; tentative D call: TRBD1 (5 bases). CDR1 MDHEN and CDR2 SYDVKM come from the germline V gene. This CDR3 has 18 residues. V lost 2 bases to trimming and J lost 8 bases, with 25 bases between them.

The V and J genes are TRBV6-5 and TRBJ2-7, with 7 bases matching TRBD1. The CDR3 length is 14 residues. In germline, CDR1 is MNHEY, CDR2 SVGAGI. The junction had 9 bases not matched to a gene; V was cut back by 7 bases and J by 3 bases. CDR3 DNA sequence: TGTGCCAGCACCCCCTACAGGGGTGGCTACGAGCAGTACTTC. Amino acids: CASTPYRGGYEQYF.